Listed below are T cell receptor beta chains from one sample, sequenced in a study of cytomegalovirus exposure and HLA in healthy donors. The data were produced by immunoSEQ multiplex PCR, yet TCRdb's version contains in-frame clones alone and is incomplete. The sample includes around 150,000 clones, 82% of them seen just once. Specimen: PBMCs. The receptors come from a girl aged 10-17 years in good health and CMV-seropositive. Both conserved end residues are part of each CDR3. A D gene is named only where the DNA matches it firmly. Rows give clone size only sometimes, using once, few, many, or a class for an expanded clone.

V	J	D	size	CDR3	DNA
TRBV28	TRBJ2-5	.	few	CASSPGVRETQYF	TGTGCCAGCAGCCCCGGGGTAAGAGAGACCCAGTACTTC
TRBV5-4	TRBJ1-1	.	.	CASSLVEQGHTEAFF	TGTGCCAGCAGCTTGGTGGAGCAGGGGCACACTGAAGCTTTCTTT
TRBV5-1	TRBJ2-1	TRBD1	.	CASSRQGAADEQFF	TGCGCCAGCAGCAGGCAGGGGGCTGCGGATGAGCAGTTCTTC
TRBV18	TRBJ1-1	.	few	CASSETGGRYTEAFF	TGTGCCAGCTCAGAGACAGGAGGCAGGTACACTGAAGCTTTCTTT
TRBV2	TRBJ2-2	TRBD2	.	CASRAGLAGSGELFF	TGTGCCAGCAGAGCGGGACTAGCGGGATCCGGGGAGCTGTTTTTT
TRBV9	TRBJ2-3	.	.	CASSVGAPTTQYF	TGTGCCAGCAGCGTGGGAGCACCAACTACGCAGTATTTT
TRBV9	TRBJ1-2	.	.	CASTGRGNNYGYTF	TGTGCCAGCACCGGTAGGGGTAATAACTATGGCTACACCTTC
TRBV7-3	TRBJ2-3	.	.	CASSSGSTDTQYF	TGTGCCAGCAGCAGCGGTAGCACAGATACGCAGTATTTT
TRBV5-1	TRBJ2-7	TRBD1	.	CASSPAPGTGGLYEQYF	TGCGCCAGCAGCCCGGCCCCCGGGACAGGGGGCTTATACGAGCAGTACTTC
TRBV7-9	TRBJ2-7	.	once	CASSLELVYEQYF	TGTGCCAGCAGCTTAGAGCTGGTCTACGAGCAGTACTTC
TRBV6-6	TRBJ1-3	.	.	CASRTRGGGNTIYF	TGTGCCAGCAGGACAAGGGGAGGTGGAAACACCATATATTTT
TRBV10-1	TRBJ2-5	.	.	CASSESLPSGETQYF	TGCGCCAGCAGTGAGTCACTTCCATCCGGAGAGACCCAGTACTTC
TRBV10-3	TRBJ1-1	TRBD1	.	CATQGGTGKDPNTEAFF	TGTGCCACCCAGGGGGGGACAGGCAAGGACCCGAACACTGAAGCTTTCTTT
TRBV5-4	TRBJ2-1	TRBD2	.	CASSLSGRARDEQFF	TGTGCCAGCAGCTTGTCTGGGAGGGCTCGGGATGAGCAGTTCTTC
TRBV30	TRBJ2-7	.	.	CAWSEDIIYEQYF	TGTGCCTGGAGCGAGGACATCATCTACGAGCAGTACTTC
TRBV6-5	TRBJ2-7	TRBD1	.	CASRGQGAYFYEQYF	TGTGCCAGCAGAGGTCAGGGGGCCTATTTCTACGAGCAGTACTTC
TRBV7-6	TRBJ2-2	.	.	CASSLAAGPTNTGELFF	TGTGCCAGCAGCTTAGCCGCGGGACCAACGAACACCGGGGAGCTGTTTTTT
TRBV5-4	TRBJ2-5	TRBD1	.	CASSLSGQGMGRETQYF	TGTGCCAGCAGCTTGTCAGGACAGGGAATGGGTAGAGAGACCCAGTACTTC
TRBV10-3	TRBJ2-3	.	.	CAIRQGVEDTQYF	TGTGCCATCAGGCAAGGGGTTGAAGATACGCAGTATTTT
TRBV6-6	TRBJ1-1	.	.	CASSQGDTEAFF	TGTGCCAGCAGTCAGGGTGACACTGAAGCTTTCTTT
TRBV19	TRBJ1-2	.	.	CASSMRTDYGYTF	TGTGCCAGTAGTATGAGGACAGACTATGGCTACACCTTC
TRBV27	TRBJ2-7	.	.	CASSWDRQAYEQYF	TGTGCCAGCAGTTGGGACCGACAGGCCTACGAGCAGTACTTC
TRBV15	TRBJ1-6	.	.	CATSRDRGPSPLHF	TGTGCCACCAGCAGAGATCGCGGCCCATCACCCCTCCACTTT
TRBV6-5	TRBJ2-1	.	.	CASSSAPGATRFF	TGTGCCAGCAGTTCCGCCCCGGGAGCCACTCGGTTCTTC
TRBV6-6	TRBJ2-5	.	.	CASSYGADKETQYF	TGTGCCAGCAGTTACGGGGCAGATAAAGAGACCCAGTACTTC
TRBV14	TRBJ1-2	.	.	CASSSTNPSGQRLRNYGYTF	TGTGCCAGCAGCTCTACGAATCCTTCGGGACAACGCCTCCGAAACTATGGCTACACCTTC
TRBV20-1	TRBJ2-5	.	.	CSGQIQETQYF	TGCAGTGGACAGATCCAAGAGACCCAGTACTTC
TRBV9	TRBJ2-6	TRBD1	.	CASSVATGASSGANVLTF	TGTGCCAGCAGCGTAGCAACAGGGGCGTCCTCTGGGGCCAACGTCCTGACTTTC
TRBV4-1	TRBJ1-2	.	few	CASSQGGPENYGYTF	TGCGCCAGCAGCCAAGGGGGGCCGGAGAACTATGGCTACACCTTC
TRBV28	TRBJ1-1	TRBD1	.	CASSSLKGGSTEAFF	TGTGCCAGCAGTTCGTTAAAAGGGGGCTCCACTGAAGCTTTCTTT
TRBV15	TRBJ2-3	.	.	CATSPSPDYRGYADTQYF	TGTGCCACCAGCCCCTCGCCGGACTACCGAGGGTACGCAGATACGCAGTATTTT
TRBV15	TRBJ2-2	.	.	CATSPQLAGEELFF	TGTGCCACCAGCCCCCAATTGGCGGGCGAGGAGCTGTTTTTT
TRBV5-6	TRBJ2-3	.	.	CASSQQLVQYF	TGTGCCAGCAGCCAACAACTAGTACAGTATTTT
TRBV19	TRBJ1-2	.	.	CASSILGDNGYTF	TGTGCCAGTAGTATTTTGGGTGACAATGGCTACACCTTC
TRBV30	TRBJ2-5	TRBD1	.	CAWSSGQRIQETQYF	TGTGCCTGGAGTTCGGGACAGAGAATACAAGAGACCCAGTACTTC
TRBV5-1	TRBJ2-5	.	few	CASSRRLAETGETQYF	TGCGCCAGCAGCCGCCGTCTAGCTGAAACGGGAGAGACCCAGTACTTC
TRBV5-1	TRBJ2-3	TRBD2	.	CASSPPLAGGRTDTQYF	TGCGCCAGCAGCCCCCCTTTGGCGGGGGGGCGCACAGATACGCAGTATTTT
TRBV10-2	TRBJ2-3	.	.	CASTSEAGFVSDTQYF	TGCGCCAGCACCTCCGAGGCGGGTTTTGTTTCAGATACGCAGTATTTT
TRBV25-1	TRBJ2-7	TRBD1	few	CASSVAGTASSYEQYF	TGTGCCAGCAGTGTCGCCGGGACAGCTAGCTCCTACGAGCAGTACTTC
TRBV28	TRBJ2-7	TRBD2	.	CASSIPTSGIREQYF	TGTGCCAGCAGCATACCGACTAGCGGGATACGCGAGCAGTACTTC
TRBV7-2	TRBJ2-7	TRBD1	.	CASSSSTGVSYEQYF	TGTGCCAGCAGCTCCTCGACAGGGGTAAGCTACGAGCAGTACTTC
TRBV29-1	TRBJ1-1	.	.	CSVAGTEAFF	TGCAGCGTTGCGGGGACTGAAGCTTTCTTT
TRBV19	TRBJ1-2	.	.	CASSRGYYGYTF	TGTGCCAGTAGTCGGGGGTACTATGGCTACACCTTC
TRBV19	TRBJ2-1	.	few	CASSIGHVLDEQFF	TGTGCCAGTAGTATAGGGCACGTTCTCGATGAGCAGTTCTTC